The sequence of this T cell receptor beta chain was determined in a study of metastatic and nonmetastatic thyroid tumors. Study-level results: The reported finding was significantly higher TCR beta diversity in malignant thyroid tumors relative to benign nodules, in blood and tumor.

TCRdb reprocessed the PCR reads using MiXCR. The data contain 5,500 to 9,000 clones, under 20% of them seen just once; the ten biggest clones take up over 8.5%. Not a single patient had been given any form of treatment at any point before undergoing thyroid surgery. There are a few counts of this clone. No antigen is known for it. The CDR3 covers 11 residues. V dropped 3 bases and J dropped 5 bases, with 4 bases sitting between them. Germline assignment: CDR1 GTSNPN and CDR2 SVGIG (reference sequence). The sequence was obtained from a female donor with papillary thyroid cancer or a benign thyroid nodule (not recorded which). Some clones in this sample may be carry-over from other donors' samples. The sequencing input was adjacent normal tissue. The V call is TRBV30, the J call TRBJ1-4; D ambiguous. Here the CDR3 DNA reads TGTGCCTGGAGCCACAATGAAAAACTGTTTTTT. The encoded protein is CAWSHNEKLFF. The full variable domain, with the rest looked up from reference TRBV30 and TRBJ1-4, is SQTIHQWPATLVQPVGSPLSLECTVEGTSNPNLYWYRQAAGRGLQLLFYSVGIGQISSEVPQNLSASRPQDRQFILSSKKLLLSDSGFYLCAWSHNEKLFFGSGTQLSVL.